This TCR beta chain is drawn from a study of metastatic and nonmetastatic thyroid tumors. In the study overall: Comparison of repertoires was carried out across blood and tumor or nodule tissue from malignant and benign thyroid patients.

How the authors handled the data: Building a distant-metastasis classifier for papillary thyroid cancer drew on CDR3 differences across clinicopathological groups. Using MiXCR, TCRdb re-called clones from the PCR reads. TCRdb's processing, not the authors' own work, is the source of the V and J calls. This sample has about 14,000 clones, with 3.6% found just once. Germline V gene sequence: CDR1 SGHAT, CDR2 FQNNGV. The CDR3 has 15 amino acids. Trimming cost V 5 bases and J 3 bases; bases outside gene matches: 4. The study, taken as a whole, reports: When malignant thyroid tumors were compared with benign nodules, TCR beta diversity was reportedly significantly higher in the malignant tumors. This held in both blood and tumor samples.

Patients underwent thyroid surgery, and none had received any treatment before it. There are a few counts of this clone. The target antigen is unknown. Sequencing was carried out using tumor tissue. This receptor was identified in a female donor with papillary thyroid cancer or a benign thyroid nodule (not recorded which). Some clones in this sample may be carry-over from other donors' samples. The chain employs TRBV11-2 and TRBJ2-7, with 13 bases identical to TRBD2. CDR3 coding DNA: TGTGCCAGCAGCCGACGACTAGCGGGAGGCTACGAGCAGTACTTC. Residues: CASSRRLAGGYEQYF.